This T cell receptor beta chain emerged from a study of T cell responses to AZD1222 COVID-19 vaccine. Background on the study: The analysis combined second doses at about 4 or about 12 weeks.

Turning to this clone: What it binds is unknown.

Study results and limitations: A rise in Spike-specific TCR breadth and depth followed two AZD1222 doses. Seropositivity was recorded at baseline in only 6 or 7 AZD1222 recipients. The donor group comprised mostly white British people and more females; the analysis possibly underestimated clonal diversity.

Germline V CDR1 and CDR2: SGHRS, YFSETQ. The CDR3 loop spans 13 amino acids. V shed 6 bases, J shed 6 bases, and the junction held 6 bases outside the gene matches. Sequencing was performed with immunoSEQ multiplex PCR; in TCRdb, only in-frame clones are kept and a portion is missing. This sample yields tens of thousands of clones, of which about 90% are seen a single time; 3% to 4.5% belongs to the top ten. The sequences come from peripheral blood, collected on day 0 of AZD1222 vaccination. The chain is built from TRBV5-1 and TRBJ2-1; 7 nucleotides line up with TRBD1. The receptor's source is an adult in good health. In DNA, the CDR3 is TGCGCCAGCATGTCCCCAGGGGGCAATGAGCAGTTCTTC. Translation: CASMSPGGNEQFF. The complete variable domain, with remaining parts taken from reference TRBV5-1 and TRBJ2-1, reads KAGVTQTPRYLIKTRGQQVTLSCSPISGHRSVSWYQQTPGQGLQFLFEYFSETQRNKGNFPGRFSGRQFSNSRSEMNVSTLELGDSALYLCASMSPGGNEQFFGPGTRLTVL.